One and the same sample provided the 2 T cell receptor beta chains below, sequenced in a study of T cell responses to AZD1222 COVID-19 vaccine. The assay was immunoSEQ multiplex PCR, and TCRdb's table has in-frame clones only and misses some. The data hold roughly 120,000 clones, with about nine tenths observed a single time. The starting material was peripheral blood, obtained on day 0 of AZD1222 vaccination. The receptor source for this set is an adult in good health.

About this clone: The identical CDR3 is also encoded by other nucleotide sequences in the sample. This chain links TRBV27 with TRBJ1-6, with 7 bases matching TRBD1. The V and J ends lost 2 bases and 4 bases, in that order; junction bases with no gene match: 2. Germline V gene sequence: CDR1 MNHEY, CDR2 SMNVEV (reference sequence). This CDR3 contains 15 residues. CDR3 loop: CASSLGTVYNSPLHF. Here the CDR3 DNA reads TGTGCCAGCAGTTTAGGGACAGTTTATAATTCACCCCTCCACTTT.

The chain links TRBV6-5 to TRBJ2-2, with 8 nucleotides matching TRBD1. The CDR3 extends over 15 amino acids. Germline CDR1 is MNHEY and CDR2 is SVGAGI. The trim removed 6 bases at V and 1 base at J, leaving 4 bases unmatched. CDR3 sequence: CASRSGTGNTGELFF. The CDR3 bases are TGTGCCAGCAGATCCGGGACAGGGAACACCGGGGAGCTGTTTTTT.